This entry lists 29 T cell receptor beta chains sequenced from one sample in a study of early T cells in non-severe SARS-CoV-2 infection. In TCRdb, the 5' RACE reads were re-called with MiXCR into one record per CDR3 protein. The repertoire consists of about 92,000 distinct CDR3 sequences, with over 13% occurring once and the leading ten covering roughly 6.4%. Specimen: whole blood. These TCRs come from an adult who was a healthcare worker with PCR-confirmed SARS-CoV-2 infection or an uninfected control (not recorded which).

This clonotype was detected a few times. V gene TRBV28 combines with J gene TRBJ1-1; maybe TRBD1 (6 bases). The V and J ends lost 2 bases and 0 bases respectively, with 16 bases between them. The CDR3 runs to 17 residues. CDR1 is MDHEN, CDR2 SYDVKM, per germline. The CDR3 nucleotides are TGTGCCAGCAGTTTAAGGCAGGGGATTATTATGAACACTGAAGCTTTCTTT. This translates into CASSLRQGIIMNTEAFF.

V is TRBV29-1 and J is TRBJ2-2; 13 positions match TRBD2. Looked up from germline, CDR1 is SQVTM and CDR2 is ANQGSEA. This CDR3 region has 15 residues. Losses at the gene ends were 7 bases for V and 7 bases for J; bases not matched to a gene: 9. CDR3 loop: CSAPLAGGRGGELFF. The CDR3, as DNA: TGCAGCGCCCCACTAGCGGGAGGGCGAGGCGGGGAGCTGTTTTTT.

There are many counts of this clonotype. V is TRBV20-1 and J is TRBJ2-3; TRBD1 might be the D (5 bases). The germline gives CDR1 DFQATT, CDR2 SNEGSKA (reference sequence). V was shortened by 1 base and J by 1 base, with 12 bases between the two germline ends. The CDR3 spans 15 residues. CDR3 coding DNA: TGCAGTGCTAGAGGGGCCAGGGCGCGCACAGATACGCAGTATTTT. Translating it yields CSARGARARTDTQYF.

The V gene is TRBV4-2, the J gene TRBJ1-6; D is ambiguous. This CDR3 spans 17 amino acids. With 1 base removed from V and 9 bases from J, the gap between germline ends came to 19 bases. CDR1 is LGHNA and CDR2 is YNFKEQ in the germline V gene. This CDR3 is CASSQGTPQEIGSPLHF. The CDR3 bases are TGTGCCAGCAGCCAAGGTACACCCCAGGAGATTGGTTCACCCCTCCACTTT.

CDR3 sequence: CASSLDRGYYGYTF. The CDR3 coding sequence is TGTGCCAGTTCACTCGACAGGGGGTACTATGGCTACACCTTC. The V call is TRBV19, the J call TRBJ1-2, with 9 bases that match TRBD1. Looked up from germline, CDR1 is LNHDA and CDR2 is SQIVND (reference sequence). The CDR3 is made up of 14 amino acids. Trimming took 8 bases from V and 3 from J; bases not matched to a gene: 7.

The genes are TRBV28 and TRBJ2-1; D is possibly TRBD1 or TRBD2 (6 bases each). Trimming left V 6 bases short and J 2 bases short, with 20 bases between. Germline V gene data show CDR1 as MDHEN and CDR2 as SYDVKM. The CDR3 is 17 amino acids. Here the CDR3 reads CASSFNGGGGAYNEQFF. DNA for the CDR3: TGTGCCAGCAGCTTCAACGGAGGGGGAGGCGCCTACAATGAGCAGTTCTTC.

In its sample, this clonotype was seen a few times. The V gene is TRBV12-3 or TRBV12-4, the J gene TRBJ1-1, with D unclear. The CDR3 is 12 amino acids. V was shortened by 3 bases and J by 4 bases, with 6 bases between the two germline ends. The CDR3, as DNA: TGTGCCAGCAGTTTCGGTATCACTGAAGCTTTCTTT. It encodes CASSFGITEAFF.

This chain links TRBV6-5 with TRBJ2-1; D is possibly TRBD2 (6 bases). Trimming shortened V by 8 bases and J by 9 bases, and 20 bases separated the two germline ends. This CDR3 has 14 residues. Germline V lookup: CDR1 MNHEY, CDR2 SVGAGI. CDR3 sequence: CASGGTYFPGEQFF. CDR3 nucleotide sequence: TGTGCCAGCGGAGGGACGTATTTCCCGGGTGAGCAGTTCTTC.

In this sample, this clonotype turned up a few times. The chain carries TRBV6-1 and TRBJ1-1; 7 nucleotides match TRBD1. Losses at the gene ends were 2 bases for V and 5 bases for J; bases not matched to a gene: 8. Germline V gene sequence: CDR1 MNHNS, CDR2 SASEGT. The CDR3 is 15 residues long. The CDR3 region is CASSELAGGVTEAFF. CDR3 coding DNA: TGTGCCAGCAGTGAACTAGCAGGGGGGGTTACTGAAGCTTTCTTT.

The chain joins TRBV7-6 to TRBJ2-3, with TRBD2 matching over 10 bases. Germline CDR1 and CDR2: SGHVS and FNYEAQ. J gave up 2 bases and V 5 bases, and 10 bases lay outside the gene matches. The CDR3 covers 17 residues. The CDR3 spells CASSPTPGTSATDTQYF. CDR3 nucleotides: TGTGCCAGCAGCCCGACTCCCGGGACTAGCGCCACAGATACGCAGTATTTT.

The sample holds a few counts of this clonotype. The chain has TRBV7-6 and TRBJ2-3, with unresolved D. Looked up from germline, CDR1 is SGHVS and CDR2 is FNYEAQ. The CDR3 length is 12 residues. Trimming cost V 5 bases and J 6 bases, with 9 bases left between them. The CDR3 sequence: CASSRPLDTQYF. As DNA, the CDR3 is TGTGCCAGCAGCCGTCCCTTGGATACGCAGTATTTT.

The chain combines TRBV2 with TRBJ2-6; D possibly corresponds to TRBD1 (6 bases). The V end was cut by 1 base, the J end by 3 bases, with 16 bases between. The length of the CDR3 is 18 residues. The germline V gene has CDR1 SNHLY and CDR2 FYNNEI. CDR3 amino acids: CASSEGAGVLNGANVLTF. The CDR3 DNA is TGTGCCAGCAGTGAAGGGGCAGGGGTCCTCAATGGGGCCAACGTCCTGACTTTC.

The rearrangement joins TRBV19 to TRBJ2-2, with a weak D call TRBD2 (6 bases). Per germline, CDR1 LNHDA and CDR2 SQIVND (reference sequence). The V gene lost 1 base and the J gene lost 3 bases, with 9 bases spanning the gap. The CDR3 has 15 amino acids. The CDR3: CASSIGLAYTGELFF. Here the CDR3 DNA reads TGTGCCAGTAGTATAGGCCTAGCGTACACCGGGGAGCTGTTTTTT.

This clonotype is labeled medium-sized. The J gene is TRBJ2-1, the V gene TRBV5-6; no reliable D call. The germline V gene has CDR1 SGHDT and CDR2 YYEEEE. Trimming took off 7 bases at V and 3 bases at J, with 11 bases between the two ends. This CDR3 is built from 13 residues. As DNA, the CDR3 is TGTGCCAGCTCCTTAGCTAACTACAATGAGCAGTTCTTC. It encodes CASSLANYNEQFF.

In this sample, this clonotype turned up many times. V usage is TRBV4-1 and J usage is TRBJ2-2, with D perhaps TRBD1 (6 bases). The CDR3 runs to 19 residues. The V gene lost 1 base and the J gene lost 6 bases, with 24 bases spanning the gap. Germline loops: CDR1 MGHRA, CDR2 YSYEKL. The CDR3 DNA reads as TGCGCCAGCAGCCAAGTCTTTGCAGGGGCGACAATATCGGCCGGGGAGCTGTTTTTT. Amino acid sequence: CASSQVFAGATISAGELFF.

The CDR3 spells CAWNPVNTEAFF. For the CDR3, the DNA is TGTGCCTGGAACCCAGTGAACACTGAAGCTTTCTTT. The rearrangement uses TRBV30 and TRBJ1-1; D unresolved. Deletions cut 4 bases from V and 0 bases from J, with 6 bases between. Germline V lookup: CDR1 GTSNPN, CDR2 SVGIG (reference sequence). The CDR3 contains 12 residues.

This clonotype occurred a few times. This sequence joins TRBV29-1 and TRBJ1-4, with D possibly being TRBD1 (5 bases). CDR1 and CDR2 from the germline V gene are SQVTM and ANQGSEA. The CDR3 consists of 13 residues. The V and J ends lost 1 base and 8 bases respectively, with 11 bases between them. CDR3 region: CSVEGPRDEKLFF. DNA for the CDR3: TGCAGCGTTGAAGGACCGAGGGACGAAAAACTGTTTTTT.

At least ten counts were recorded for this clonotype. The CDR3 DNA follows: TGTGCCAGCTCACCACAATTACAGGGGACAAACTATGGCTACACCTTC. This encodes CASSPQLQGTNYGYTF. The chain couples TRBV18 to TRBJ1-2; 7 positions agree with TRBD1. The germline V gene encodes CDR1 KGHSH and CDR2 LQKENI. The CDR3 has 16 residues. The V and J ends lost 1 base and 2 bases, in that order; junction bases with no gene match: 7. The complete variable domain, with remaining parts taken from reference TRBV18 and TRBJ1-2, reads NAGVMQNPRHLVRRRGQEARLRCSPMKGHSHVYWYRQLPEEGLKFMVYLQKENIIDESGMPKERFSAEFPKEGPSILRIQQVVRGDSAAYFCASSPQLQGTNYGYTFGSGTRLTVV.

This clonotype was recorded at least ten times. The chain recombines TRBV5-1 with TRBJ1-1; D possibly corresponds to TRBD1 (6 bases). Trimming took off 0 bases at V and 4 bases at J, with 13 bases between the two ends. Per germline, CDR1 SGHRS and CDR2 YFSETQ. This CDR3 contains 15 residues. The CDR3, as DNA: TGCGCCAGCAGCTTGGCCGGACAGCTGAGCACTGAAGCTTTCTTT. This gives the protein CASSLAGQLSTEAFF.

This clonotype was found a few times. The chain recombines TRBV19 with TRBJ2-3; TRBD1 matches 9 bases. V gave up 7 bases and J gave up 5 bases; unmatched junction bases: 13. CDR3 size: 16 residues. The germline gives CDR1 LNHDA, CDR2 SQIVND (reference sequence). Written as DNA, the CDR3 is TGTGCCAGTACCCTCTCGACAGGGGGACGGGGAGATACGCAGTATTTT. This encodes CASTLSTGGRGDTQYF.

This clonotype showed up just once. The rearrangement links TRBV29-1 to TRBJ2-7; the match to TRBD1 covers 8 bases. The germline CDR1 and CDR2 sequences are SQVTM and ANQGSEA. After removal of 3 bases from V and 4 bases from J, the junction contained 5 bases not matched to a gene. This CDR3 is 13 amino acids long. The CDR3 is CSVEARQGYEQYF. As DNA, the CDR3 is TGCAGCGTTGAGGCCCGACAGGGGTACGAGCAGTACTTC.

This clonotype was recorded a few times. This sequence joins TRBV29-1 and TRBJ2-7, with a tentative D call TRBD1 (5 bases). This CDR3 has 13 residues. Germline V gene lookup returns CDR1 SQVTM and CDR2 ANQGSEA. The V end was cut by 5 bases, the J end by 2 bases, with 13 bases between. CDR3 loop: CSVWQGQAYEQYF. In DNA form, the CDR3 reads TGCAGCGTTTGGCAGGGCCAGGCCTACGAGCAGTACTTC.

Only a few counts were recorded for this clonotype. This sequence joins TRBV14 and TRBJ2-1, with 7 bases that match TRBD2. The CDR3 spans 14 residues. Unmatched junction bases numbered 14, after V lost 4 bases and J lost 14 bases. Looked up from germline, CDR1 is SGHDN and CDR2 is FVKESK. For the CDR3, the DNA is TGTGCCAGCAGCCTAACTAGCGAGTCGATATCGGAGTTCTTC. Translation gives CASSLTSESISEFF. Supplemented by reference TRBV14 and TRBJ2-1, the full variable domain reads EAGVTQFPSHSVIEKGQTVTLRCDPISGHDNLYWYRRVMGKEIKFLLHFVKESKQDESGMPNNRFLAERTGGTYSTLKVQPAELEDSGVYFCASSLTSESISEFFGPGTRLTVL.

V and J are TRBV25-1 and TRBJ2-2; D is uncertain. The CDR3 spans 13 residues. Per germline, CDR1 MGHDK and CDR2 SYGVNS. V lost 7 bases and J lost 4, with 10 bases in between. This chain's CDR3 is CASTPLATGELFF. The DNA of the CDR3 is TGTGCCAGCACCCCTCTGGCCACCGGGGAGCTGTTTTTT. Full variable domain (outside the CDR3, taken from reference TRBV25-1 and TRBJ2-2): EADIYQTPRYLVIGTGKKITLECSQTMGHDKMYWYQQDPGMELHLIHYSYGVNSTEKGDLSSESTVSRIRTEHFPLTLESARPSHTSQYLCASTPLATGELFFGEGSRLTVL.

This clonotype was seen a handful of times. The chain combines TRBV29-1 with TRBJ2-7, with D possibly being TRBD1 (5 bases). In germline, CDR1 is SQVTM, CDR2 ANQGSEA. CDR3 length equals 14 residues. Trimming took off 8 bases at V and 1 base at J, with 18 bases between the two ends. The DNA for the CDR3 is TGCAGCCCTCGTGGCAGGGATTATTCCTACGAGCAGTACTTC. This codes for CSPRGRDYSYEQYF.

V and J are TRBV5-1 and TRBJ1-6; D unclear. Germline V lookup: CDR1 SGHRS, CDR2 YFSETQ. The V end was cut by 4 bases, the J end by 8 bases, with 13 bases between. The CDR3 runs to 14 residues. The CDR3, as DNA: TGCGCCAGCAGCCCGCGAGGAGTCGATTCACCCCTCCACTTT. Its translation is CASSPRGVDSPLHF.

This clonotype has just a few counts. The V gene is TRBV30, the J gene TRBJ1-1; D is unclear. Trimming pared 3 bases from V and 0 bases from J, leaving 11 bases between. The CDR3 is made up of 14 amino acids. Germline loops: CDR1 GTSNPN, CDR2 SVGIG (reference sequence). In DNA, the CDR3 is TGTGCCTGGAGCGGTGGGGTCATGAACACTGAAGCTTTCTTT. Encoded protein: CAWSGGVMNTEAFF.

The genes are TRBV20-1 and TRBJ2-7; D ambiguous. Trimming cost V 1 base and J 2 bases, with 12 bases left between them. CDR1 is DFQATT, CDR2 SNEGSKA, per germline (reference sequence). The CDR3 consists of 14 residues. Here the CDR3 DNA reads TGCAGTGCTAGAGGACCTGAAGACCCCTACGAGCAGTACTTC. Encoded protein: CSARGPEDPYEQYF.

The CDR3 DNA is TGTGCCAGCAGTGCCACGACCGGGACAGGAACAGATACGCAGTATTTT. Encoded protein: CASSATTGTGTDTQYF. The V call is TRBV6-1, the J call TRBJ2-3, with TRBD1 identical over 8 bases. The germline gives CDR1 MNHNS, CDR2 SASEGT. V gave up 4 bases and J gave up 3 bases; unmatched junction bases: 9. The CDR3 consists of 16 residues.